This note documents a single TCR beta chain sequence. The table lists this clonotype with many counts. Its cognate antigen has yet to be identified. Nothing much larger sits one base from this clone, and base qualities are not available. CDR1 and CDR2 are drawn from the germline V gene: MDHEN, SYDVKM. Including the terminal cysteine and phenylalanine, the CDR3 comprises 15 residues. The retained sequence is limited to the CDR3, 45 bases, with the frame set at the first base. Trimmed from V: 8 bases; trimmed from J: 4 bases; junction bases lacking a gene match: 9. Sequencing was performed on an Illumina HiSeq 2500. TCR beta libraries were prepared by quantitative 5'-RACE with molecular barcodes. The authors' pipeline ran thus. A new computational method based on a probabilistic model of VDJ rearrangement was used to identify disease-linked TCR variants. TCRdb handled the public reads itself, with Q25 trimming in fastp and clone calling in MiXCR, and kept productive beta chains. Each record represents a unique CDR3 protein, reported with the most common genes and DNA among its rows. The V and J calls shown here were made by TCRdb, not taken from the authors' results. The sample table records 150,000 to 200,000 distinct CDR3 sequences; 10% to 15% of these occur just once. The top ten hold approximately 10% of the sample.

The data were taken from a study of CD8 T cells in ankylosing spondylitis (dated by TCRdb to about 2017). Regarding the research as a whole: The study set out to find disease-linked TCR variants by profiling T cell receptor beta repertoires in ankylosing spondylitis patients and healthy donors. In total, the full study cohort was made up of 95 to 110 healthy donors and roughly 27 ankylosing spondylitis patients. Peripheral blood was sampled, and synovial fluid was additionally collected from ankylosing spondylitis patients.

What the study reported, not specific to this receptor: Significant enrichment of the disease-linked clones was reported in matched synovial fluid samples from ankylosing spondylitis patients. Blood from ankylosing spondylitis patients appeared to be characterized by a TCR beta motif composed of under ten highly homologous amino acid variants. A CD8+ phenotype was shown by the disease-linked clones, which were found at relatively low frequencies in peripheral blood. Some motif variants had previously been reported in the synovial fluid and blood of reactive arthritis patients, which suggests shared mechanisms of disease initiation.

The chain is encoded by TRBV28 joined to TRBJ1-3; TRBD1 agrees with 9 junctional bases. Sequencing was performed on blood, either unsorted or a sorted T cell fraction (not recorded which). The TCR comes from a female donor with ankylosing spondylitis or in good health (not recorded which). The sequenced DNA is TGTGCCAGCGGAATACAGGGGGCGTCGGGAAACACCATATATTTT. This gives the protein CASGIQGASGNTIYF.